This note documents a single T cell receptor beta chain sequence. This entry comes from a study of monozygotic twins with inflammatory bowel disease. No DNA is given; TCRdb re-called the 5' RACE reads and lists each CDR3 protein once. This sample lists 150,000 to 200,000 distinct CDR3 sequences; its ten largest clones have 2.8%. There are 17 residues in the CDR3. Germline V gives CDR1 SGHNT, CDR2 YYREEE (reference sequence). The sequencing sample was made of blood. This chain uses TRBV5-4 with TRBJ2-7; TCRdb proposes TRBD2, but this gene call is untestable without DNA. This TCR derives from a human donor with ulcerative colitis or Crohn's disease, or a healthy co-twin of an affected twin (not recorded which). The CDR3: CASSGPGLAGGTYEQYF.